Here is one T cell receptor beta chain with its context. The target antigen is unknown. During colonoscopy, one to two rectal pinch biopsies were collected. The data derive from a study of pediatric ulcerative colitis. Germline assignment: CDR1 SGHRS and CDR2 YFSETQ. V lost 2 bases and J lost 4; bases outside the gene matches: 9. CDR3 length: 16 residues. The study's findings and limits: A couple of patients' blood samples yielded substantially fewer templates. No controls had the two rectal clonotypes shared by ulcerative colitis patients. Rectal pinch biopsies may include blood-derived T cells.

The assay was run at survey level. Data came from immunoSEQ multiplex PCR; TCRdb stores just in-frame clones and leaves some out. This sample has over 30,000 clones, with roughly 81% found just once. The specimen was gut tissue. The receptor was isolated from a boy aged 10-17 years with mild ulcerative colitis. This chain joins TRBV5-1 and TRBJ1-2; 9 nucleotides match TRBD1. The CDR3: CASSFGTGTLVYGYTF. The CDR3 DNA sequence: TGCGCCAGCAGCTTCGGGACAGGGACGTTGGTCTATGGCTACACCTTC.